The sequence of this T cell receptor beta chain was determined in a study of cytomegalovirus exposure and HLA in healthy donors. Study-wide results and limits: TCR beta V- and J-gene trimming, according to a later analysis, was linked to a missense DCLRE1C variant. Judged likely to be a sequencing artifact was a cluster of highly shared sequence variants.

A few counts support this clone. Its target is not known. PCR used 60 Vbeta primers and 13 Jbeta primers. Original methodology: Later work found 65 million to 100 million unique TCR beta chains, with roughly 11 million shared. Here immunoSEQ multiplex PCR was the method, and the copy in TCRdb shows in-frame clones only, minus some. The V and J calls and clone size come from that table; D and trimming were worked out from the DNA. This table holds about 190,000 clones, around 67% found once. Sample: PBMCs. The TCR sequence derives from a woman aged 25 to 39 in good health and CMV-seropositive.

In nucleotides, the CDR3 is TGTGCCATGAGGACAGGGGACAATGAGCAGTTCTTC. This encodes CAMRTGDNEQFF. The V call is TRBV10-3, the J call TRBJ2-1, with 9 nucleotides matching TRBD1. The germline V gene has CDR1 ENHRY and CDR2 SYGVKD. Germline trimming cut 9 bases from V and 5 bases from J; bases unmatched to any gene: 2. This CDR3 has 12 amino acids.